The next 4 T cell receptor beta chains were all read from a single sample in a study of shared clonotypes between healthy human individuals. The table came from immunoSEQ multiplex PCR; TCRdb's copy has only in-frame clones and leaves some out. The sample holds some 1,400,000 clones, approximately 97% seen once. Sequences were obtained from naive CD4+ T cells sorted from blood. Documented subset: CD45RA+ positively selected. These receptors were collected from a man aged 25 to 40 in good health.

V and J are TRBV5-6 and TRBJ2-2, with a possible D match to TRBD1 (5 bases). Trimming pared 5 bases from V and 0 bases from J, leaving 11 bases between. Germline values: CDR1 SGHDT, CDR2 YYEEEE. The CDR3 extends over 15 amino acids. The CDR3 sequence: CASRLDKTNTGELFF. The CDR3 region has the DNA TGTGCCAGCAGACTGGACAAGACGAACACCGGGGAGCTGTTTTTT.

The rearrangement uses TRBV5-4 and TRBJ2-3, with TRBD2 matching 7 bases. V was clipped by 4 bases and J by 4 bases; unmatched bases: 6. The germline CDR1 and CDR2 sequences are SGHNT and YYREEE (reference sequence). This CDR3 is 14 amino acids long. The CDR3 reads CASSTRTSADTQYF. For the CDR3, the DNA is TGTGCCAGCAGCACAAGAACTAGCGCAGATACGCAGTATTTT.

V gene TRBV6-5 combines with J gene TRBJ2-1; 7 nucleotides line up with TRBD1. Germline V gives CDR1 MNHEY, CDR2 SVGAGI. The CDR3 has 15 residues. V lost 6 bases to trimming and J lost 10 bases; unmatched junction nucleotides: 15. The CDR3 here is CASSTSTGVVGEQFF. DNA of the CDR3: TGTGCCAGCAGCACTTCTACAGGGGTCGTGGGGGAGCAGTTCTTC.

J is TRBJ1-5 and V is TRBV6-6; perhaps TRBD1 as D (6 bases). V lost 5 bases and J lost 5, with 10 bases in between. Looked up from germline, CDR1 is MNHNY and CDR2 is SVGAGI (reference sequence). This CDR3 has 13 residues. The chain's CDR3 is CASSTGRDQPQHF. The CDR3, as DNA: TGTGCCAGCAGTACAGGGAGGGATCAGCCCCAGCATTTT.